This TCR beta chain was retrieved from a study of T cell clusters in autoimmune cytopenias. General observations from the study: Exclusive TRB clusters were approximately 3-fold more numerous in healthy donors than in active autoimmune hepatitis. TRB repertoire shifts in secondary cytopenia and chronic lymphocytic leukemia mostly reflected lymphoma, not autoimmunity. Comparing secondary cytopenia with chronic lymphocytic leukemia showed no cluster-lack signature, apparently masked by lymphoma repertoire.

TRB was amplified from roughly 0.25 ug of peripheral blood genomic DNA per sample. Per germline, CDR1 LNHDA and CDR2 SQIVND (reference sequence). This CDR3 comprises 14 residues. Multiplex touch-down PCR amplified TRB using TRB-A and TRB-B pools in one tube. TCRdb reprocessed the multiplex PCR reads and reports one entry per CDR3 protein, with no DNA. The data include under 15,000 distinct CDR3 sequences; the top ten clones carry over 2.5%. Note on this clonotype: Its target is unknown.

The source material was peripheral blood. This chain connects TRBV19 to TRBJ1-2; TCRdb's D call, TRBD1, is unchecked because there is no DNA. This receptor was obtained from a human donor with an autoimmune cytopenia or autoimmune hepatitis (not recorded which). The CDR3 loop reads CASSMSGINYGYTF.